The present TCR beta chain was sequenced within a study of blood T cell repertoires in COVID-19. The wider study: Collection of acute and convalescent COVID-19 samples took place in the United States, Italy and Spain. Nucleic acid was either cDNA or gDNA, and it came from T cells, B-cell-depleted T cells, or PBMCs.

The germline V gene encodes CDR1 MNHEY and CDR2 SVGAGI. The CDR3 runs to 15 residues. V lost 6 bases to trimming and J lost 0 bases; unmatched junction nucleotides: 4. In the study's own analysis: Reference gene primer amplification yielded estimated nucleated cell counts. Only in-frame clones appear in the TCRdb table, and some are missing; sequencing was by immunoSEQ multiplex PCR. D and trimming were read from the DNA, whereas the V and J calls and clone size are those reported in that table. The table records some 210,000 clones, 70% to 90% of them present only once. The rearrangement links TRBV6-5 to TRBJ1-2; 10 nucleotides match TRBD1. This clonotype was sampled from a woman in her forties or fifties with active or convalescent COVID-19. Sequences were obtained from peripheral blood. The CDR3 sequence is CASRLGQGANYGYTF. The CDR3 nucleotides read TGTGCCAGCAGACTCGGACAGGGGGCTAACTATGGCTACACCTTC.